This passage covers 5 T cell receptor beta chains from one sample sequenced in a study of blood T cell repertoires in COVID-19 (dated by TCRdb to 2020 to 2022). Preparation of the library involved the immunoSEQ multiplex PCR assay. Entries here come from immuneACCESS through TCRdb and include only in-frame sequences with V and J called. Some clones fail to appear in such tables; in the studies checked, an unresolved V gene covers under half of the shortfall, and the cause of the remainder is unknown. The sample table contains about 250,000 clones; only one count was recorded for almost 85% of them. The ten largest clones represent about 9.3% of the sample. Source material: PBMCs or T cells enriched from blood (not recorded which). Source of these receptors: a woman in her forties or fifties with acute COVID-19.

The V and J genes are TRBV18 and TRBJ1-2; TRBD1 might be the D (6 bases). This CDR3 has 16 residues. Per germline, CDR1 KGHSH and CDR2 LQKENI. Trimming took off 0 bases at V and 5 bases at J, with 16 bases between the two ends. The CDR3 protein is CASSPPSTGSRYGYTF. In nucleotides, the CDR3 is TGTGCCAGCTCACCACCAAGCACAGGGAGTCGGTATGGCTACACCTTC.

Here the CDR3 DNA reads TGCGCCAGCAGCTTGCGGGACAGGGCGTCAGAAGCTTTCTTT. Protein: CASSLRDRASEAFF. The chain recombines TRBV5-1 with TRBJ1-1, with 9 bases lining up with TRBD1. Germline V gene lookup returns CDR1 SGHRS and CDR2 YFSETQ. J lost 8 bases, V lost 1 base, and 6 bases had no gene match. The CDR3 spans 14 residues.

The chain combines TRBV2 with TRBJ1-6; the D gene is possibly TRBD1 (6 bases). V lost 6 bases and J lost 6, with 15 bases in between. There are 15 residues in the CDR3. The germline V gene encodes CDR1 SNHLY and CDR2 FYNNEI. CDR3 DNA: TGTGCCAGCAGGGGCGGGGGCACGGGTAATTCACCCCTCCACTTT. It yields the protein CASRGGGTGNSPLHF.

This clone occurred many times. This chain links TRBV5-4 with TRBJ1-1; D is perhaps TRBD1 (5 bases). CDR3 length equals 16 residues. Trimming pared 4 bases from V and 3 bases from J, leaving 19 bases between. Per the germline V gene, CDR1 is SGHNT and CDR2 is YYREEE (reference sequence). CDR3 amino acids: CASSPPGTLGDTEAFF. CDR3 nucleotide sequence: TGTGCCAGCAGCCCACCGGGGACTCTTGGTGACACTGAAGCTTTCTTT.

The rearrangement links TRBV5-1 to TRBJ2-3; D unresolved. The CDR3 loop spans 13 amino acids. The germline V gene has CDR1 SGHRS and CDR2 YFSETQ. Trimming stripped 4 bases from V and 4 bases from J, with 10 bases between. CDR3 sequence: CASSPNAADTQYF. For the CDR3, the DNA is TGCGCCAGCAGCCCAAACGCGGCAGATACGCAGTATTTT.